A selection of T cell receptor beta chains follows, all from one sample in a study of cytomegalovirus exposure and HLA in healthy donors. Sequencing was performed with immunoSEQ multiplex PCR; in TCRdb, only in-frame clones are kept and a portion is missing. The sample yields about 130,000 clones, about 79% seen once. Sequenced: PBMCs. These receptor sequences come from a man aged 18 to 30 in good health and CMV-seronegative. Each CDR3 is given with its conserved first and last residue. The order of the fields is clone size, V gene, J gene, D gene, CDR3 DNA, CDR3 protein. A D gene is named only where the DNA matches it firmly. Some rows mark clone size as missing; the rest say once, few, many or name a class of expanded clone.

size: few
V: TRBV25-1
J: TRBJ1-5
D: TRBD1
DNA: TGTGCCAGCAGTGAATCCGGCAGGGGGCTTGGTCAGCCCCAGCATTTT
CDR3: CASSESGRGLGQPQHF

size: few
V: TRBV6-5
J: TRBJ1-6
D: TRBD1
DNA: TGTGCCAGCAGTCCGGACAGGGGGCGGAATTCACCCCTCCACTTT
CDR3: CASSPDRGRNSPLHF

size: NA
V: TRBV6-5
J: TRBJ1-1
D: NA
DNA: TGTGCCAGCAGTTACTCTCTAGCGGCGAACACTGAAGCTTTCTTT
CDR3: CASSYSLAANTEAFF

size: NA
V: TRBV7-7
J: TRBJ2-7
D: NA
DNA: TGTGCTAGCAGCTTGGCAGATTCCTACGAGCAGTACTTC
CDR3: CASSLADSYEQYF

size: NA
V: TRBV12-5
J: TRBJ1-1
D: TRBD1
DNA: TGTGCTAGTGGTTTGGGGGACAGGGAGACTGAAGCTTTCTTT
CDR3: CASGLGDRETEAFF

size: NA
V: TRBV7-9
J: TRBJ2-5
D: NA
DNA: TGTGCCAGCAGCTTAAATCTGGCGGCCAAACAGACCCAGTACTTC
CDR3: CASSLNLAAKQTQYF

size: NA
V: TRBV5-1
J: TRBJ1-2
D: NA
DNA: TGCGCCAGCACCGGAGAGAATAACTATGGCTACACCTTC
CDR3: CASTGENNYGYTF

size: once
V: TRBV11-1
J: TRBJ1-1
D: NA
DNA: TGTGCCAGCAGCTTGGGAGAAACTGAAGCTTTCTTT
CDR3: CASSLGETEAFF

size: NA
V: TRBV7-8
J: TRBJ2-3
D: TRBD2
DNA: TGTGCCAGCAGCTGGGCAGCTAGCGGGAGAGCCCGCACAGATACGCAGTATTTT
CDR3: CASSWAASGRARTDTQYF

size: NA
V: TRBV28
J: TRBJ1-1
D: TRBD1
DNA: TGTGCCAGCAGTTTGGGGACAGGGGGCGCAAACACTGAAGCTTTCTTT
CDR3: CASSLGTGGANTEAFF

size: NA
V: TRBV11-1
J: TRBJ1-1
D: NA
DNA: TGTGCCAGCAGCTCCCGTCGGGTGCAGAACACTGAAGCTTTCTTT
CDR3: CASSSRRVQNTEAFF

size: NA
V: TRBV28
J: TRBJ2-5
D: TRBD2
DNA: TGTGCCAGCAGTTTATGGGCTAGCGGGAGGGTAGAGACCCAGTACTTC
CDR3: CASSLWASGRVETQYF

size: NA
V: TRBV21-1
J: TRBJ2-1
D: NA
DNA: TGTGCCAGCAGCGCGCTGACTAGCGGGAGGGACCAAATCCAGTTCTTC
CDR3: CASSALTSGRDQIQFF

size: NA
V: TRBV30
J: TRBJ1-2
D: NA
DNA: TGTGCCTGGAGTGTATCCGGTGATGGCTACACCTTC
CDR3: CAWSVSGDGYTF

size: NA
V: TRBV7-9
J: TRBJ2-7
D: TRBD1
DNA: TGTGCCAGCAGCCTTGGGGAATGGACAGGGACGGACGAGCAGTACTTC
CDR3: CASSLGEWTGTDEQYF

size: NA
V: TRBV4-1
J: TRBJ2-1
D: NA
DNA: TGCGCCAGCAGCCAAGATCGGTTCGGTAGCTCTGACAATGAGCAGTTCTTC
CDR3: CASSQDRFGSSDNEQFF

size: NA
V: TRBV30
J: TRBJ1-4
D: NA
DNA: TGTGCCTGGAGTACGGGATCAAATGAAAAACTGTTTTTT
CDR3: CAWSTGSNEKLFF

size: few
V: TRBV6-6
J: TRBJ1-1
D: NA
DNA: TGTGCCAGCACGGTGGACACTGAAGCTTTCTTT
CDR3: CASTVDTEAFF

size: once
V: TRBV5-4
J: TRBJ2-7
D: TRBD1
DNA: TGTGCCAGCAGCTTGTCTTGGGGACAGGGAGGCTACGAGCAGTACTTC
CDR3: CASSLSWGQGGYEQYF

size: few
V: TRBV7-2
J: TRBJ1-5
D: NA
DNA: TGTGCCAGCAGCCCACAGACAGGTCAGCCCCAGCATTTT
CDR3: CASSPQTGQPQHF

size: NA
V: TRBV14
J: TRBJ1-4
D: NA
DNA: TGTGCCAGCAGCCAGGGACTTCCGAGGGGTGAAAAACTGTTTTTT
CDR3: CASSQGLPRGEKLFF

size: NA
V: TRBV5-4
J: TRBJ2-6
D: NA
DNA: TGTGCCAGCAGCTATTCTGCTGGGGCCAACGTCCTGACTTTC
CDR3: CASSYSAGANVLTF